This T cell receptor beta chain was sequenced for a study of beta chain features in type 1 diabetes. Study context: Sorted cell examination encompassed 100,000,000 or so cells across all samples.

Germline V CDR1 and CDR2: GTSNPN, SVGIG (reference sequence). The CDR3 has 13 residues. Trimming took off 5 bases at V and 3 bases at J, with 13 bases between the two ends. Expressed TCRB transcripts were sequenced because the entire RNA isolate underwent reverse transcription. Data came from immunoSEQ multiplex PCR; TCRdb stores just in-frame clones and leaves some out. The data contain around 400,000 clones, roughly 12% of them singletons. The sample was naive CD4+ T cells from blood. This receptor was taken from a man between 18 and 29 years old in good health. The V call is TRBV30, the J call TRBJ1-1; tentatively, D is TRBD1 (6 bases). The CDR3 here is CAWGQYRDTEAFF. The CDR3 DNA sequence: TGTGCCTGGGGACAGTACAGGGACACTGAAGCTTTCTTT.